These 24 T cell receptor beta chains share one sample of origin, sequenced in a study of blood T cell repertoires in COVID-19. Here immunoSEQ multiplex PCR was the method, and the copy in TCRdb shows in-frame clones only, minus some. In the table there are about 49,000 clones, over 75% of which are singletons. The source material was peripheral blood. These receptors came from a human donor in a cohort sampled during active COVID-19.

In nucleotides, the CDR3 is TGTGCCTGGAAAGACACCTACACTGAAGCTTTCTTT. It specifies CAWKDTYTEAFF. The gene calls are TRBV30 and TRBJ1-1; no firm D call. The V gene lost 4 bases and the J gene lost 3 bases, with 9 bases spanning the gap. Germline assignment: CDR1 GTSNPN and CDR2 SVGIG (reference sequence). This CDR3 contains 12 residues.

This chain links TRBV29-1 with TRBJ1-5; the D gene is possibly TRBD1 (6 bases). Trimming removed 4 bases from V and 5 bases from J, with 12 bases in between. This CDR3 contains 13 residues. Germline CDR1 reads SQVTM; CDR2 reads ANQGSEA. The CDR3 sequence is CSVGLGGHQPQHF. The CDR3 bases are TGCAGCGTTGGGTTGGGGGGGCATCAGCCCCAGCATTTT.

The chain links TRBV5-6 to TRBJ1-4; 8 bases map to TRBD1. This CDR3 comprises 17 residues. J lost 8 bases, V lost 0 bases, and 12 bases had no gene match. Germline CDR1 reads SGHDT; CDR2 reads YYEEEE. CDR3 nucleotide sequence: TGTGCCAGCAGCTTGGCCGGGTGGACAGGGCTGGGGGAAAAACTGTTTTTT. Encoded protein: CASSLAGWTGLGEKLFF.

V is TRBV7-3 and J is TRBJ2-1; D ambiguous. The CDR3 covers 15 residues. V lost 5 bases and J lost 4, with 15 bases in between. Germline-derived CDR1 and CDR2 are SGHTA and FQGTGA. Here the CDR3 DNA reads TGTGCCAGCAGCCCGACTCACCTTTCTTACAATGAGCAGTTCTTC. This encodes CASSPTHLSYNEQFF.

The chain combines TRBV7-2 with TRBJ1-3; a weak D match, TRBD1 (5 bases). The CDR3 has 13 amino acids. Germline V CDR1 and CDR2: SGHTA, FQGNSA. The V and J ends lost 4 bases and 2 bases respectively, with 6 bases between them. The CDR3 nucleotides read TGTGCCAGCAGCTCCAGGGCTGGAAACACCATATATTTT. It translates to CASSSRAGNTIYF.

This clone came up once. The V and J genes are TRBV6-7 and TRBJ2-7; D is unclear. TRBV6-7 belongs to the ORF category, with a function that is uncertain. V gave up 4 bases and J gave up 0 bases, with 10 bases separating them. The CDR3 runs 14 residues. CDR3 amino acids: CASSSDSCSYEQYF. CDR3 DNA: TGTGCCAGCAGTTCCGACTCCTGCTCCTACGAGCAGTACTTC.

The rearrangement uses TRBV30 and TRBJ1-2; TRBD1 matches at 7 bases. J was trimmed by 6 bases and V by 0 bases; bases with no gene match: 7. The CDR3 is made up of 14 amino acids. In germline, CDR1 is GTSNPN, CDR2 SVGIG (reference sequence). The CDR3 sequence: CAWSVPDRVDGYTF. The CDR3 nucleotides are TGTGCCTGGAGTGTCCCCGACAGGGTAGATGGCTACACCTTC. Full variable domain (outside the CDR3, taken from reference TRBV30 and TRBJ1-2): SQTIHQWPATLVQPVGSPLSLECTVEGTSNPNLYWYRQAAGRGLQLLFYSVGIGQISSEVPQNLSASRPQDRQFILSSKKLLLSDSGFYLCAWSVPDRVDGYTFGSGTRLTVV.

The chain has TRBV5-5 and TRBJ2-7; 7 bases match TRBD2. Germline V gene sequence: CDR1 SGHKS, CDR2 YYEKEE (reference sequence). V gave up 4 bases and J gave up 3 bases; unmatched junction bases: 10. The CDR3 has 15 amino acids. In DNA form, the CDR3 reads TGTGCCAGCAGCATAGGCGTCGGGGGGATCTACGAGCAGTACTTC. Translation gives CASSIGVGGIYEQYF.

The CDR3 DNA follows: TGTGCCACCAGCAGAGATCTCGCGGGGGGGCCAGGGGAGCAGTTCTTC. It yields the protein CATSRDLAGGPGEQFF. The rearrangement joins TRBV15 to TRBJ2-1; 9 bases are a match to TRBD2. The CDR3 loop spans 16 amino acids. V shed 0 bases and J 10 bases; nucleotides not matched to a gene: 10. Germline-derived CDR1 and CDR2 are LNHNV and YYDKDF (reference sequence). The variable domain in full, with the rest retrieved from reference TRBV15 and TRBJ2-1, is DAMVIQNPRYQVTQFGKPVTLSCSQTLNHNVMYWYQQKSSQAPKLLFHYYDKDFNNEADTPDNFQSRRPNTSFCFLDIRSPGLGDTAMYLCATSRDLAGGPGEQFFGPGTRLTVL.

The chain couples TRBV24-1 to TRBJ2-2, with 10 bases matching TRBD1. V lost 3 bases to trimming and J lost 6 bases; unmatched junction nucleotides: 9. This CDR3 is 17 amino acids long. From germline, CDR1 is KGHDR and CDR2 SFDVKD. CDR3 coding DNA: TGTGCCACCAGTGATGCCCGGACAGGGGGGCGGGCCGGGGAGCTGTTTTTT. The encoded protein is CATSDARTGGRAGELFF.

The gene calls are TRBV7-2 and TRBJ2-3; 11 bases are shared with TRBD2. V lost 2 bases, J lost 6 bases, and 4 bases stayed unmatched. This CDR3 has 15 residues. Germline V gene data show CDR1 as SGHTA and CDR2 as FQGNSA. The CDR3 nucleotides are TGTGCCAGCAGCTTACCGAGACTAGCGGGGGATACGCAGTATTTT. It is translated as CASSLPRLAGDTQYF.

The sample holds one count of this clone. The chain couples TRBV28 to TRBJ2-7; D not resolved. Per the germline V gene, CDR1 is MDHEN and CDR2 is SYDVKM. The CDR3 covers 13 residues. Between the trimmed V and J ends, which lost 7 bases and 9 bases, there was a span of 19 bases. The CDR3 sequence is CASMGSWVYGQYF. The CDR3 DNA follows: TGTGCCAGCATGGGCAGCTGGGTGTATGGGCAGTACTTC.

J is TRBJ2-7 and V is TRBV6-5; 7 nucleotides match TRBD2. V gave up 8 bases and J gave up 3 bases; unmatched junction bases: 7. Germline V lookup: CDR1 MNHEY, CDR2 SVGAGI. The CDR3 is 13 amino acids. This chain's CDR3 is CASEVSGGYEQYF. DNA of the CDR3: TGTGCCAGCGAGGTTTCGGGGGGCTACGAGCAGTACTTC.

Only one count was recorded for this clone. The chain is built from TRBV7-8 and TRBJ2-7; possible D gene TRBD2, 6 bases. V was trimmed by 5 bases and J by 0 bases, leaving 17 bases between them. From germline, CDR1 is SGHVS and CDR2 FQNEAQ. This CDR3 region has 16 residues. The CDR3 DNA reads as TGTGCCAGCAGCGACCCCGGGAGAACCACCTCCTACGAGCAGTACTTC. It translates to CASSDPGRTTSYEQYF. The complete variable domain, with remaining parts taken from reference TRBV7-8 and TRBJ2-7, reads GAGVSQSPRYKVAKRGQDVALRCDPISGHVSLFWYQQALGQGPEFLTYFQNEAQLDKSGLPSDRFFAERPEGSVSTLKIQRTQQEDSAVYLCASSDPGRTTSYEQYFGPGTRLTVT.

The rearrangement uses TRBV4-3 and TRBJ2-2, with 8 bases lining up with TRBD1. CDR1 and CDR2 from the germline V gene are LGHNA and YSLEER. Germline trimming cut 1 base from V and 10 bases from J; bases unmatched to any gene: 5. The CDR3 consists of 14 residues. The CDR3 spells CASSQGQGKEELFF. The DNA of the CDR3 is TGCGCCAGCAGCCAAGGACAGGGGAAGGAGGAGCTGTTTTTT.

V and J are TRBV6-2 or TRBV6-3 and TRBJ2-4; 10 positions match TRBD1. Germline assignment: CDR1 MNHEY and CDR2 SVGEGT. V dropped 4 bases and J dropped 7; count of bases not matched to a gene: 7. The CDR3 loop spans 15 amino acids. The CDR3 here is CASSSHGTGANIQYF. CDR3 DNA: TGTGCCAGCAGTTCACACGGGACAGGGGCGAACATTCAGTACTTC.

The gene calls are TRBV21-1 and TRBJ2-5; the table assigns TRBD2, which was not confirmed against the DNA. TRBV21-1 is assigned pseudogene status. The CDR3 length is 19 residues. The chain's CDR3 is CASSRTERFLFEGVETQYF. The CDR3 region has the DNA TGTGCCAGCAGCAGGACGGAACGTTTTTTATTTGAGGGCGTAGAGACCCAGTACTTC.

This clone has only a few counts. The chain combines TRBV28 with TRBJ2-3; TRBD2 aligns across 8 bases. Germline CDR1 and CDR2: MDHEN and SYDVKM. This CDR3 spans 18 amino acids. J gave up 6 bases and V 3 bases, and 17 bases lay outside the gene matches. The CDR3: CASSFFGRALSHLDTQYF. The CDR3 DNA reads TGTGCCAGCAGTTTCTTCGGGAGGGCCCTTTCGCACCTGGATACGCAGTATTTT.

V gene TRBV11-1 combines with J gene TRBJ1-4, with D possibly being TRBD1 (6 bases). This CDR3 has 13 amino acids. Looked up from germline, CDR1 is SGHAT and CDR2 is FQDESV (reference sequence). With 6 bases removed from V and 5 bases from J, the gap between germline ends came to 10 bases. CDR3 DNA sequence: TGTGCCAGCAGTGGACAGATAAATGAAAAACTGTTTTTT. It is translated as CASSGQINEKLFF.

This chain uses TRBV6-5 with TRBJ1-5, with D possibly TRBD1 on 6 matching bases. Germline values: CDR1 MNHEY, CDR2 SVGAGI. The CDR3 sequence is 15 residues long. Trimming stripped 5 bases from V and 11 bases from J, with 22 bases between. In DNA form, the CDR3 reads TGTGCCAGCAGTAAACCGCCGGACAGCCCCGGGTCCCAGCATTTT. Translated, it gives CASSKPPDSPGSQHF.

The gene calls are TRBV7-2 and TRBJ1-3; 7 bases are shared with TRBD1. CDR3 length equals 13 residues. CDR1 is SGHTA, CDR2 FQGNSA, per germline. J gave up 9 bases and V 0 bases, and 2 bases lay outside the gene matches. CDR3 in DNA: TGTGCCAGCAGCTTAGCCCGGGACAGCACCATATATTTT. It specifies CASSLARDSTIYF.

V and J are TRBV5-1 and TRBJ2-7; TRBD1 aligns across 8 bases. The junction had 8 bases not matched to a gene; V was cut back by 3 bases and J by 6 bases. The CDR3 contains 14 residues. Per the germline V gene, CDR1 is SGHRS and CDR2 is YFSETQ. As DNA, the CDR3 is TGCGCCAGCAGCTGGAGGACAGGGCTCGCCGAGCAGTACTTC. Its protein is CASSWRTGLAEQYF.

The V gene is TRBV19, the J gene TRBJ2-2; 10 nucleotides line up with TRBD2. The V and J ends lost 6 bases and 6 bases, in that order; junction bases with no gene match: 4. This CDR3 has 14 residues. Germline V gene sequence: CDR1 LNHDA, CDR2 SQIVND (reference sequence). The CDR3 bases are TGTGCCAGTAGGACTGGGACTAGCGCCGGGGAGCTGTTTTTT. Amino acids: CASRTGTSAGELFF.

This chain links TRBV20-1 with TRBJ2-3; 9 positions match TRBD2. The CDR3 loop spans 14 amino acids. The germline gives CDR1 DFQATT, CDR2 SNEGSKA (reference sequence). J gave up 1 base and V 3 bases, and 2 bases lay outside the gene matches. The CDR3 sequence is CSASSSGGTDTQYF. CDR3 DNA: TGCAGTGCTAGTTCTAGCGGGGGCACAGATACGCAGTATTTT.